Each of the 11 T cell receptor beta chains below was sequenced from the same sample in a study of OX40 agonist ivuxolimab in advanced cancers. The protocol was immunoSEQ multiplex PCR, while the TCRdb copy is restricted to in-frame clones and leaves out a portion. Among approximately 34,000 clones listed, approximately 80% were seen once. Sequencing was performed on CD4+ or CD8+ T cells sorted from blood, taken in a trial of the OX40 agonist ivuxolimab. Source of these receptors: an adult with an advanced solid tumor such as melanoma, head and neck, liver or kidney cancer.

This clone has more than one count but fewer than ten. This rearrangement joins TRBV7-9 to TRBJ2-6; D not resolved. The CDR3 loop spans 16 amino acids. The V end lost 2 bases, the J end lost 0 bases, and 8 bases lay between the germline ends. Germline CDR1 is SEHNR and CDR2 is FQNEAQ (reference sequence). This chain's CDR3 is CASSLKQFSGANVLTF. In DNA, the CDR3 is TGTGCCAGCAGCTTAAAACAATTCTCTGGGGCCAACGTCCTGACTTTC.

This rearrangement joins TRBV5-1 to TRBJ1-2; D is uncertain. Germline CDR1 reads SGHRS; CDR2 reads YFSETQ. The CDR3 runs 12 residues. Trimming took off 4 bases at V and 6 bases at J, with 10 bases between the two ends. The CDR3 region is CASSPERDGYTF. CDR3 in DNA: TGCGCCAGCAGCCCTGAACGGGATGGCTACACCTTC.

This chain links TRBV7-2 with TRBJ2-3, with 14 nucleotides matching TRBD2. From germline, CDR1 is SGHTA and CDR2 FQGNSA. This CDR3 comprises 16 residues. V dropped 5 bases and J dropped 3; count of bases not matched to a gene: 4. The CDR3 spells CASSPRLAGGTDTQYF. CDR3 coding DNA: TGTGCCAGCAGCCCAAGACTAGCGGGAGGGACAGATACGCAGTATTTT.

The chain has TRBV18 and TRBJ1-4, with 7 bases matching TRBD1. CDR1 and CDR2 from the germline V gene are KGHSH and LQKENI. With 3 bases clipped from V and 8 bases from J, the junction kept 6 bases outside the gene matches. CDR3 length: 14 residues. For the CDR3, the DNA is TGTGCCAGCTCACCTCAGCAGGGGGACGAAAAACTGTTTTTT. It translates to CASSPQQGDEKLFF.

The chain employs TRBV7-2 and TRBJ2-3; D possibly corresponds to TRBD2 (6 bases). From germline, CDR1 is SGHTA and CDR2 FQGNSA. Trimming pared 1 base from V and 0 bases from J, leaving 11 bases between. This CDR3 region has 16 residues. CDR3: CASSLEWDSSTDTQYF. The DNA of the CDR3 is TGTGCCAGCAGCTTAGAGTGGGACTCTAGCACAGATACGCAGTATTTT.

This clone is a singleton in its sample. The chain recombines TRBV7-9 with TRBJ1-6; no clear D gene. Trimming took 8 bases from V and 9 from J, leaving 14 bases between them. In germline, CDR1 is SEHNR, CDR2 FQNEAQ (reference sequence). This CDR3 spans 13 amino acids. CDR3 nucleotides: TGTGCCAGCTCTCTTCCATCAGGTTCACCCCTCCACTTT. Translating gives CASSLPSGSPLHF.

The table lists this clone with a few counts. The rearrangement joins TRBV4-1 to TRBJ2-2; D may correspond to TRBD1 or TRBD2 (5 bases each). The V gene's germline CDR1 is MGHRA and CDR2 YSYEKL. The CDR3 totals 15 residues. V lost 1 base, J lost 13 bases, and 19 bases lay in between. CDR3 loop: CASSQVGRPPGTLFF. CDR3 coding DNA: TGCGCCAGCAGCCAAGTGGGCAGACCGCCGGGGACGCTGTTTTTT.

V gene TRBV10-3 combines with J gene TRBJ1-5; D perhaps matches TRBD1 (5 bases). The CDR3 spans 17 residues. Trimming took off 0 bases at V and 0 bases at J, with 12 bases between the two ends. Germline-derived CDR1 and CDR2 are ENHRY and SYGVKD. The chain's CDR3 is CAISESRGRHSNQPQHF. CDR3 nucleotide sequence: TGTGCCATCAGTGAGTCTCGGGGACGGCATAGCAATCAGCCCCAGCATTTT.

The CDR3 region is CASSFGGGSGNTIYF. The CDR3 DNA is TGTGCCAGCAGCTTTGGCGGTGGCTCTGGAAACACCATATATTTT. The chain employs TRBV7-2 and TRBJ1-3; D not certain. Looked up from germline, CDR1 is SGHTA and CDR2 is FQGNSA. This CDR3 is 15 amino acids long. Trimming pared 3 bases from V and 0 bases from J, leaving 9 bases between.

CDR3 amino acids: CSVDVGRAFF. The DNA for the CDR3 is TGCAGCGTTGACGTCGGGAGAGCTTTCTTT. The rearrangement joins TRBV29-1 to TRBJ1-1, with unresolved D. Germline CDR1 reads SQVTM; CDR2 reads ANQGSEA. Trimming removed 3 bases from V and 10 bases from J, with 9 bases in between. This CDR3 has 10 residues.

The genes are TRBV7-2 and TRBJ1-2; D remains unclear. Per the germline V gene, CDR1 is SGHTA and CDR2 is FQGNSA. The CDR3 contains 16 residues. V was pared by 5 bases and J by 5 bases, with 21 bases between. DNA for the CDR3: TGTGCCAGCAGCCCAACACTCGGGCGGAGTCAATATGGCTACACCTTC. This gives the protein CASSPTLGRSQYGYTF.